This T cell receptor beta chain is from a study of blood T cell repertoires in COVID-19. The CDR3 has 16 amino acids. The V and J ends lost 6 bases and 1 base, in that order; junction bases with no gene match: 5. The V gene's germline CDR1 is MDHEN and CDR2 SYDVKM. Method: immunoSEQ multiplex PCR; TCRdb's copy keeps in-frame clones and lacks some. In the table there are fewer than 30,000 clones, around 83% of which are singletons. The chain uses TRBV28 and TRBJ2-5, with 13 nucleotides matching TRBD2. The receptor's source is a human donor in a cohort sampled during active COVID-19. The sequencing input was peripheral blood. The CDR3 coding sequence is TGTGCCAGCAGCGGACTAGCGGGGGCCCTCCAAGAGACCCAGTACTTC. It codes for CASSGLAGALQETQYF. Drawing the rest from reference TRBV28 and TRBJ2-5, the complete variable domain is DVKVTQSSRYLVKRTGEKVFLECVQDMDHENMFWYRQDPGLGLRLIYFSYDVKMKEKGDIPEGYSVSREKKERFSLILESASTNQTSMYLCASSGLAGALQETQYFGPGTRLLVL.